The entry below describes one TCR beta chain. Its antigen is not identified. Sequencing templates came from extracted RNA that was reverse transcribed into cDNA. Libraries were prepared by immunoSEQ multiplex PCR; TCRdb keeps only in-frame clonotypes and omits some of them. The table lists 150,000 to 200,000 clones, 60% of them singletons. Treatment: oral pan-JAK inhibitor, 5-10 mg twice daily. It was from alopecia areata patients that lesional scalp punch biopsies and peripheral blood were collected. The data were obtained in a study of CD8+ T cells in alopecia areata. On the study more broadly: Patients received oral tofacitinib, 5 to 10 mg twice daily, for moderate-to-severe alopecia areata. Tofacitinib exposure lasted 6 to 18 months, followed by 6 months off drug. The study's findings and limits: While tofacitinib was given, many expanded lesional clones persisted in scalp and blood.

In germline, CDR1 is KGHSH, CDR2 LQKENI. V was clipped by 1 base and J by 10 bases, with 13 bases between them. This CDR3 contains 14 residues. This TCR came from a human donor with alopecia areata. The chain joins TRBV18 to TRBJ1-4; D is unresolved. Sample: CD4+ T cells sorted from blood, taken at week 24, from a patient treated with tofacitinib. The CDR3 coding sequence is TGTGCCAGCTCACCACAGGGAATTGATGGAAAACTGTTTTTT. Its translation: CASSPQGIDGKLFF.